Following are 19 T cell receptor beta chains from one sample sequenced in a study of T cell repertoires and Cas9 in healthy adults (dated by TCRdb to 2016 to 2018). The library was made by the immunoSEQ multiplex PCR assay. TCRdb re-hosts the immuneACCESS table, in-frame sequences only. Its copies lack some clones; in the studies checked, an unresolved V gene accounts for under half of them, and the cause for the rest is not known. The sample profile shows tens of thousands of clones; about 90% of them were found once. The ten largest make up 1.5% to 1.7% of the sample. The sample taken for sequencing was CD4+ effector T cells (CD127+, CD25-, CD137-, CD154-) from PBMCs; culture status not recorded. The receptors were sampled from a human donor in good health.

V is TRBV28 and J is TRBJ1-2; perhaps TRBD1 as D (6 bases). The V end was cut by 4 bases, the J end by 6 bases, with 15 bases between. Germline loops: CDR1 MDHEN, CDR2 SYDVKM. CDR3 length equals 14 residues. CDR3 region: CASSSQGPSDGYTF. In DNA form, the CDR3 reads TGTGCCAGCAGTTCCCAGGGGCCCAGCGATGGCTACACCTTC.

This clone was seen once. J is TRBJ1-1 and V is TRBV14; TRBD1 might be the D (5 bases). The V end was cut by 2 bases, the J end by 8 bases, with 15 bases between. This CDR3 contains 14 residues. Per germline, CDR1 SGHDN and CDR2 FVKESK. CDR3 residues: CASSQHLQGGEAFF. The CDR3 region has the DNA TGTGCCAGCAGCCAACACCTTCAGGGAGGGGAAGCTTTCTTT. Full variable domain (outside the CDR3, taken from reference TRBV14 and TRBJ1-1): EAGVTQFPSHSVIEKGQTVTLRCDPISGHDNLYWYRRVMGKEIKFLLHFVKESKQDESGMPNNRFLAERTGGTYSTLKVQPAELEDSGVYFCASSQHLQGGEAFFGQGTRLTVV.

This clone was seen a single time. Compared with germline, one end of the junction differs, possibly owing to a read error. This chain joins TRBV7-7 and TRBJ1-1, with 9 bases lining up with TRBD1. Per the germline V gene, CDR1 is SSHAT and CDR2 is FNYEAQ (reference sequence). CDR3 size: 15 residues. This CDR3 reads CASSPQGAGITEAFF. The CDR3 DNA follows: TGTGCTAGCAGCCCACAGGGGGCTGGTATCACTGAAGCTTTCTTT.

The CDR3 protein is CASSALQGRGNTIYF. The CDR3 DNA reads TGTGCCAGCAGTGCACTTCAGGGGCGCGGAAACACCATATATTTT. This chain links TRBV27 with TRBJ1-3; the D gene is possibly TRBD1 (6 bases). The germline gives CDR1 MNHEY, CDR2 SMNVEV (reference sequence). The ends were cut back, 5 bases at V and 4 bases at J, with 15 bases in the middle. CDR3 size: 15 residues.

The chain couples TRBV6-5 to TRBJ2-6; unclear D gene. V was cut by 0 bases and J by 0 bases, with 6 bases left in between. CDR3 length equals 16 residues. The germline V gene encodes CDR1 MNHEY and CDR2 SVGAGI. CDR3 nucleotide sequence: TGTGCCAGCAGTTACTCTTTCAGCTCTGGGGCCAACGTCCTGACTTTC. Its translation: CASSYSFSSGANVLTF.

V and J are TRBV28 and TRBJ2-7; unclear D gene. Trimming took 1 base from V and 3 from J, leaving 10 bases between them. Germline V gives CDR1 MDHEN, CDR2 SYDVKM. The CDR3 extends over 14 amino acids. CDR3 DNA: TGTGCCAGCAGTTTATATGGACCTAACTACGAGCAGTACTTC. It is translated as CASSLYGPNYEQYF.

This clone was observed a single time. The chain joins TRBV18 to TRBJ1-5; D is unclear. This CDR3 region has 15 residues. V lost 2 bases, J lost 0 bases, and 8 bases lay in between. Germline V gene data show CDR1 as KGHSH and CDR2 as LQKENI. The chain's CDR3 is CASSPGVNSNQPQHF. The CDR3 DNA follows: TGTGCCAGCTCACCAGGGGTCAATAGCAATCAGCCCCAGCATTTT.

The chain employs TRBV5-6 and TRBJ2-1; TRBD1 matches at 7 bases. The trim removed 2 bases at V and 10 bases at J, leaving 6 bases unmatched. The CDR3 extends over 13 amino acids. The germline V gene encodes CDR1 SGHDT and CDR2 YYEEEE. CDR3 in amino acids: CASSLGDRAEQFF. CDR3 sequence (DNA): TGTGCCAGCAGCTTAGGGGACAGAGCAGAGCAGTTCTTC.

The V gene is TRBV28, the J gene TRBJ2-3; 8 bases match TRBD2. V lost 7 bases, J lost 0 bases, and 6 bases stayed unmatched. In germline, CDR1 is MDHEN, CDR2 SYDVKM. The CDR3 consists of 15 residues. The CDR3 loop is CASNPQRGSTDTQYF. The CDR3 DNA reads as TGTGCCAGCAATCCCCAGCGGGGGAGCACAGATACGCAGTATTTT.

CDR3 region: CASSSPAGQGSYNEQFF. The CDR3 nucleotides are TGTGCCAGCAGCTCCCCCGCAGGACAGGGGTCCTACAATGAGCAGTTCTTC. This chain connects TRBV11-2 to TRBJ2-1; the match to TRBD1 covers 9 bases. Germline V lookup: CDR1 SGHAT, CDR2 FQNNGV. J lost 1 base, V lost 4 bases, and 8 bases had no gene match. The length of the CDR3 is 17 residues.

The V gene is TRBV6-1, the J gene TRBJ1-2; a weak D match, TRBD1 (5 bases). Trimming shortened V by 7 bases and J by 8 bases, and 20 bases separated the two germline ends. The CDR3 has 14 residues. Germline loops: CDR1 MNHNS, CDR2 SASEGT. CDR3 sequence reads: CASTPVGGEFGYTF. DNA of the CDR3: TGTGCCAGCACCCCAGTGGGGGGGGAGTTCGGCTACACCTTC.

This chain joins TRBV6-5 and TRBJ1-6; D gene ambiguous. V shed 6 bases and J shed 8 bases, with 17 bases lying between them. Germline values: CDR1 MNHEY, CDR2 SVGAGI. This CDR3 region has 15 residues. CDR3 sequence (DNA): TGTGCCAGCAGCCCTACGGCCAGTTTATATTCACCCCTCCACTTT. Protein product: CASSPTASLYSPLHF.

The rearrangement uses TRBV10-3 and TRBJ1-6; maybe TRBD1 (6 bases). The CDR3 runs 15 residues. Germline V gene data show CDR1 as ENHRY and CDR2 as SYGVKD. Trimming shortened V by 0 bases and J by 11 bases, and 14 bases separated the two germline ends. CDR3 DNA: TGTGCCATCAGTGAGTCTGGACAAGGGGGGACACCCCTCCACTTT. Residues: CAISESGQGGTPLHF.

The chain combines TRBV27 with TRBJ1-4; no definite D call. The germline V gene encodes CDR1 MNHEY and CDR2 SMNVEV (reference sequence). The ends were cut back, 4 bases at V and 5 bases at J, with 14 bases in the middle. The CDR3 has 15 residues. The CDR3: CASSYIRGQNEKLFF. In DNA form, the CDR3 reads TGTGCCAGCAGTTACATTAGAGGTCAAAATGAAAAACTGTTTTTT.

As concerns this clone: This same CDR3 is encoded by further DNA sequences in the sample. The gene calls are TRBV6-1 and TRBJ1-3; D not certain. The CDR3 sequence is 13 residues long. Germline lookup yields CDR1 MNHNS and CDR2 SASEGT. Trimming stripped 0 bases from V and 7 bases from J, with 7 bases between. The CDR3 is CASSEARGNTIYF. Written as DNA, the CDR3 is TGTGCCAGCAGTGAAGCGCGGGGTAACACCATATATTTT.

This chain connects TRBV18 to TRBJ2-3, with TRBD1 matching over 8 bases. Germline CDR1 KGHSH, CDR2 LQKENI. CDR3 length: 15 amino acids. J lost 2 bases, V lost 4 bases, and 5 bases had no gene match. The CDR3: CASSLNRGITDTQYF. CDR3 nucleotide sequence: TGTGCCAGCTCACTAAACAGGGGGATCACAGATACGCAGTATTTT.

The rearrangement links TRBV5-6 to TRBJ2-7; TRBD2 agrees at 13 bases. V trimming: 3 bases; J trimming: 2 bases; junction bases outside the gene matches: 2. The CDR3 covers 15 residues. Per germline, CDR1 SGHDT and CDR2 YYEEEE. The CDR3 nucleotides read TGTGCCAGCAGCTGGGGACTAGCGGGGACCTACGAGCAGTACTTC. It codes for CASSWGLAGTYEQYF.

Here the CDR3 DNA reads TGTGCCAGCAGCCAAGAAACAGGGGGCGGCTATGGCTACACCTTC. Its translation is CASSQETGGGYGYTF. The chain combines TRBV14 with TRBJ1-2; TRBD1 matches 9 bases. J lost 4 bases, V lost 0 bases, and 3 bases had no gene match. Germline values: CDR1 SGHDN, CDR2 FVKESK. This CDR3 contains 15 residues.

This clone was found once. The chain carries TRBV6-6 and TRBJ1-2, with a possible D match to TRBD1 (5 bases). Trimming left V 7 bases short and J 4 bases short, with 10 bases between. Germline V gene sequence: CDR1 MNHNY, CDR2 SVGAGI (reference sequence). This CDR3 is built from 12 residues. The CDR3 loop reads CASTGGGYGYTF. The CDR3, as DNA: TGTGCCAGCACCGGGGGGGGCTATGGCTACACCTTC.